A single sample gave rise to the 20 T cell receptor beta chains below, sequenced in a study of blood T cell repertoires in COVID-19. Sequencing used immunoSEQ multiplex PCR; TCRdb keeps in-frame clones, though not all of them. The table lists more than 200,000 clones, around nine tenths of them singletons. Sequences were obtained from peripheral blood. These receptors were taken from a woman aged 55-70 years with acute or convalescent COVID-19.

V and J are TRBV2 and TRBJ1-2, with no clear D. The V and J ends lost 5 bases and 0 bases respectively, with 7 bases between them. CDR1 is SNHLY, CDR2 FYNNEI, per germline. The CDR3 consists of 13 residues. CDR3 in amino acids: CASSPGTNYGYTF. The CDR3 bases are TGTGCCAGCAGTCCGGGGACTAACTATGGCTACACCTTC. Based on the CDR3 plus reference TRBV2 and TRBJ1-2, the full variable domain is EPEVTQTPSHQVTQMGQEVILRCVPISNHLYFYWYRQILGQKVEFLVSFYNNEISEKSEIFDDQFSVERPDGSNFTLKIRSTKLEDSAMYFCASSPGTNYGYTFGSGTRLTVV.

The chain links TRBV3-1 (or the pseudogene TRBV3-2) to TRBJ1-3; 9 bases agree with TRBD1. Germline CDR1 and CDR2: LGHDT and YNNKEL (reference sequence). The V and J ends lost 0 bases and 5 bases, in that order; junction bases with no gene match: 5. This CDR3 is built from 16 residues. DNA of the CDR3: TGTGCCAGCAGCCAAGATGGGACAGGGATTAGAAACACCATATATTTT. It codes for CASSQDGTGIRNTIYF.

This clone came up once. The rearrangement uses TRBV28 and TRBJ2-1; 7 nucleotides align to TRBD2. CDR1 is MDHEN and CDR2 is SYDVKM in the germline V gene. V dropped 7 bases and J dropped 9; count of bases not matched to a gene: 15. The CDR3 length is 15 residues. In DNA, the CDR3 is TGTGCCAGCACCCGACTTGAGGGAGGGCCAGTTGAGCAGTTCTTC. Translation: CASTRLEGGPVEQFF.

The J gene is TRBJ1-4, the V gene TRBV15; 9 bases agree with TRBD1. Germline V CDR1 and CDR2: LNHNV, YYDKDF (reference sequence). This CDR3 has 16 amino acids. V trimming: 5 bases; J trimming: 5 bases; junction bases outside the gene matches: 9. The CDR3 here is CATSASGTGRNEKLFF. The CDR3 DNA follows: TGTGCCACCAGCGCTTCCGGGACAGGGCGGAATGAAAAACTGTTTTTT.

This sequence joins TRBV6-4 and TRBJ2-2; 9 positions match TRBD2. This CDR3 has 18 residues. Trimming took 3 bases from V and 2 from J; bases not matched to a gene: 10. CDR1 is MRHNA and CDR2 is SNTAGT in the germline V gene. The CDR3 DNA reads TGTGCCAGCAGTGATGGAAAGATAGCGGGGGCCAACACCGGGGAGCTGTTTTTT. Translating it yields CASSDGKIAGANTGELFF.

The chain uses TRBV24-1 and TRBJ2-7, with 9 bases matching TRBD2. J was trimmed by 2 bases and V by 1 base; bases with no gene match: 5. This CDR3 region has 16 residues. Germline V lookup: CDR1 KGHDR, CDR2 SFDVKD. CDR3 nucleotides: TGTGCCACCAGTGATTTAGGCGGGGGGGCTACCTACGAGCAGTACTTC. Translated: CATSDLGGGATYEQYF.

V gene TRBV19 combines with J gene TRBJ2-7, with D perhaps TRBD1 (5 bases). The CDR3 sequence is 13 residues long. Germline assignment: CDR1 LNHDA and CDR2 SQIVND (reference sequence). Trimming removed 4 bases from V and 2 bases from J, with 9 bases in between. The CDR3 sequence is CASSTRVPYEQYF. The CDR3, as DNA: TGTGCCAGTAGTACCAGGGTCCCCTACGAGCAGTACTTC.

The gene calls are TRBV5-6 and TRBJ2-7; D is ambiguous. From germline, CDR1 is SGHDT and CDR2 YYEEEE. Trimming stripped 0 bases from V and 2 bases from J, with 6 bases between. CDR3 length: 13 residues. CDR3 DNA sequence: TGTGCCAGCAGCTTGGTCGTTACCTACGAGCAGTACTTC. Translating it yields CASSLVVTYEQYF.

The rearrangement uses TRBV7-9 and TRBJ2-5, with 9 bases matching TRBD1. This CDR3 comprises 15 residues. From germline, CDR1 is SEHNR and CDR2 FQNEAQ (reference sequence). Germline trimming cut 5 bases from V and 4 bases from J; bases unmatched to any gene: 8. CDR3 DNA: TGTGCCAGCAGCAGGACAGGGGTAGATTCAGAGACCCAGTACTTC. Translated: CASSRTGVDSETQYF. Variable domain in full (rest from reference TRBV7-9 and TRBJ2-5): DTGVSQNPRHKITKRGQNVTFRCDPISEHNRLYWYRQTLGQGPEFLTYFQNEAQLEKSRLLSDRFSAERPKGSFSTLEIQRTEQGDSAMYLCASSRTGVDSETQYFGPGTRLLVL.

This clone was recorded once. The chain employs TRBV7-9 and TRBJ2-6; TRBD2 aligns across 8 bases. CDR1 SEHNR and CDR2 FQNEAQ come from the germline V gene (reference sequence). V was clipped by 5 bases and J by 0 bases; unmatched bases: 6. CDR3 size: 17 residues. The CDR3 nucleotides are TGTGCCAGCAGCCACCCGGGAGGGACCTCTGGGGCCAACGTCCTGACTTTC. Translation gives CASSHPGGTSGANVLTF.

The rearrangement uses TRBV3-1 (or the pseudogene TRBV3-2) and TRBJ1-6; D not certain. Between the trimmed V and J ends, which lost 4 bases and 9 bases, there was a span of 13 bases. This CDR3 comprises 14 residues. Per the germline V gene, CDR1 is LGHDT and CDR2 is YNNKEL (reference sequence). The chain's CDR3 is CASSRTARGSPLHF. DNA of the CDR3: TGTGCCAGCAGCCGCACTGCCCGGGGTTCACCCCTCCACTTT.

The rearrangement joins TRBV9 to TRBJ1-6, with 7 bases matching TRBD1. V dropped 0 bases and J dropped 7; count of bases not matched to a gene: 4. Germline V lookup: CDR1 SGDLS, CDR2 YYNGEE. The CDR3 is made up of 15 amino acids. The CDR3 bases are TGTGCCAGCAGCGTAGATCCAGGGGGAAATTCACCCCTCCACTTT. It encodes CASSVDPGGNSPLHF.

The chain couples TRBV5-1 to TRBJ2-5, with 7 bases lining up with TRBD1. The CDR3 is 18 amino acids. The junction had 20 bases not matched to a gene; V was cut back by 4 bases and J by 5 bases. From germline, CDR1 is SGHRS and CDR2 YFSETQ. The CDR3 sequence is CASSGGQMTIASRETQYF. In DNA form, the CDR3 reads TGCGCCAGCAGCGGGGGACAGATGACTATCGCATCTCGGGAGACCCAGTACTTC.

DNA of the CDR3: TGTGCCAGCAGCCCCCGGACAGGGTTCGATGGCTACACCTTC. Translation gives CASSPRTGFDGYTF. This chain connects TRBV7-2 to TRBJ1-2, with 8 bases fitting TRBD1. The CDR3 is 14 residues long. The germline V gene has CDR1 SGHTA and CDR2 FQGNSA. Losses at the gene ends were 5 bases for V and 6 bases for J; bases not matched to a gene: 8.

The chain combines TRBV28 with TRBJ1-4; 9 positions agree with TRBD1. This CDR3 is 15 amino acids long. The V segment lost 4 bases and the J segment 10 bases; nucleotides outside the gene matches: 10. Germline CDR1 reads MDHEN; CDR2 reads SYDVKM. The CDR3 spells CASSSQGQGVGKLFF. The DNA for the CDR3 is TGTGCCAGCAGTTCGCAGGGACAGGGAGTCGGAAAACTGTTTTTT.

The chain joins TRBV30 to TRBJ2-4, with D tentatively TRBD1 (6 bases). This CDR3 contains 13 residues. V gave up 2 bases and J gave up 7 bases, with 12 bases separating them. The germline V gene has CDR1 GTSNPN and CDR2 SVGIG (reference sequence). The DNA for the CDR3 is TGTGCCTGGAGTTTGAACAGGGTGAACATTCAGTACTTC. It codes for CAWSLNRVNIQYF. The variable domain in full, completed from reference TRBV30 and TRBJ2-4, reads SQTIHQWPATLVQPVGSPLSLECTVEGTSNPNLYWYRQAAGRGLQLLFYSVGIGQISSEVPQNLSASRPQDRQFILSSKKLLLSDSGFYLCAWSLNRVNIQYFGAGTRLSVL.

The chain carries TRBV24-1 and TRBJ2-3, with 10 bases lining up with TRBD2. Losses at the gene ends were 6 bases for V and 8 bases for J; bases not matched to a gene: 4. CDR1 KGHDR and CDR2 SFDVKD come from the germline V gene. CDR3 length: 13 amino acids. The chain's CDR3 is CATSSGGAVTQYF. In DNA, the CDR3 is TGTGCCACCAGTAGCGGGGGGGCAGTTACGCAGTATTTT.

For the CDR3, the DNA is TGTGCCAGCACAGGACAGGGTTCCGGCGAGCAGTACTTC. Its translation is CASTGQGSGEQYF. V is TRBV19 and J is TRBJ2-7; TRBD1 agrees at 8 bases. The CDR3 sequence is 13 residues long. V was clipped by 9 bases and J by 6 bases; unmatched bases: 10. Germline lookup yields CDR1 LNHDA and CDR2 SQIVND (reference sequence).

V and J are TRBV21-1 and TRBJ1-5; the D call TRBD1 from the table was never checked on the DNA. TRBV21-1 corresponds to a pseudogene. This CDR3 comprises 18 residues. The CDR3 DNA sequence: TGTGCCAGCAGCCCCTGGGGGACAGGGGAGGTTGTGAGTCAGCCCCAGCATTTT. It codes for CASSPWGTGEVVSQPQHF.

V and J are TRBV18 and TRBJ1-3, with D possibly TRBD1 on 5 matching bases. The CDR3 contains 18 residues. The germline gives CDR1 KGHSH, CDR2 LQKENI. V was pared by 2 bases and J by 0 bases, with 17 bases between. The CDR3 DNA is TGTGCCAGCTCACCAGCGGGACCAGGGATGCTCTCTGGAAACACCATATATTTT. Its translation is CASSPAGPGMLSGNTIYF.